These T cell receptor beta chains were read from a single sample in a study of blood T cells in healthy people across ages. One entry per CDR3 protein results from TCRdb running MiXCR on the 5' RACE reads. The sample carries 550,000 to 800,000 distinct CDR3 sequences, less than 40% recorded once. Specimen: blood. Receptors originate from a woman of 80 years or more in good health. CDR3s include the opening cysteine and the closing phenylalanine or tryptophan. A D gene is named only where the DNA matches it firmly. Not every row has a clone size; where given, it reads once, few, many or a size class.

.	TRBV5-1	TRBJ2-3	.	CASRYGDGTDTQYF	TGCGCCAGCAGGTACGGAGACGGCACAGATACGCAGTATTTT
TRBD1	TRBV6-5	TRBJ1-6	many	CASRLTGDNSPLHF	TGTGCCAGCAGATTGACAGGGGATAATTCACCCCTCCACTTT
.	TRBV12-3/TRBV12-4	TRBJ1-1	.	CASRPTGLIEAFF	TGTGCCAGCAGACCAACAGGACTTATCGAGGCTTTCTTT
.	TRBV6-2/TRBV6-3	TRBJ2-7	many	CASRETVSYEQYF	TGTGCCAGCAGGGAGACTGTCTCCTACGAGCAGTACTTC
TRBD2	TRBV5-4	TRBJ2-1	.	CASSLLLAGGRSYNEQFF	TGTGCCAGCAGCTTGTTACTAGCGGGGGGGCGGTCCTACAATGAGCAGTTCTTC
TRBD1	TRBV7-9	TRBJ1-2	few	CASSTRTGEGVYGYTF	TGTGCCAGCAGCACCCGGACAGGGGAAGGAGTATACGGCTACACCTTC
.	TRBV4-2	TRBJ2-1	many	CASSQNWGGPPYNEQFF	TGTGCCAGCAGCCAAAATTGGGGGGGCCCCCCCTACAATGAGCAGTTCTTC
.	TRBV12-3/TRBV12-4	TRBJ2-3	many	CASSLGGSADTQYF	TGTGCCAGCAGTTTAGGTGGGAGCGCAGATACGCAGTATTTT
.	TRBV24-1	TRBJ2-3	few	CATSDPKRDTQYF	TGTGCCACCAGTGATCCCAAGAGGGATACGCAGTATTTT
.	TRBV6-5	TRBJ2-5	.	CASSWVGTQETQYF	TGTGCCAGCAGTTGGGTGGGGACTCAAGAGACCCAGTACTTC